The sequence of this T cell receptor beta chain was determined in a study of cytomegalovirus exposure and HLA in healthy donors. The study, taken as a whole, reports: Analyzed later, most CMV-associated TCR beta chains appeared HLA-restricted.

The CDR3 covers 12 residues. Germline values: CDR1 SGHNT, CDR2 YYREEE (reference sequence). The ends lost 4 bases at V and 9 bases at J; junction bases unmatched: 6. 13 Jbeta primers and 60 Vbeta primers were used for the PCR. Generated by immunoSEQ multiplex PCR, the TCRdb table keeps only in-frame clones and is missing some. This table has 90,000 to 100,000 clones, around 69% appearing once. Healthy donors of bone marrow made up the group. Turning to this clone: Its antigen is not identified.

Sequences were obtained from PBMCs. The sequence derives from an older woman in good health and CMV-seropositive. This chain connects TRBV5-4 to TRBJ1-1; 7 bases map to TRBD1. The CDR3: CASSLGDSQAFF. CDR3 sequence (DNA): TGTGCCAGCAGCCTGGGGGACAGCCAAGCTTTCTTT.